This T cell receptor (beta chain) was obtained from a study of cytomegalovirus exposure and HLA in healthy donors. Study outcomes and limitations: Most CMV-associated TCR beta chains appeared HLA-restricted in a later analysis. Roughly even sequencing depth across donors was the assumption behind the presence/absence analyses.

V lost 4 bases, J lost 6 bases, and 8 bases stayed unmatched. The CDR3 contains 16 residues. Germline V gives CDR1 MGHRA, CDR2 YSYEKL. This clone was recorded a few times. What it recognizes is unknown. It was with 60 Vbeta and 13 Jbeta primers that the PCR ran. Methods used by the authors: Approximately 11 million of some 80 million unique TCR beta chains were shared, per a later count. Assay used: immunoSEQ multiplex PCR; TCRdb lists only in-frame clones, some missing. The V and J calls and clone size are taken from that table; D and trimming were inferred from the DNA. The table lists some 130,000 clones, approximately 62% of them singletons.

The sequence derives from a human donor in good health. The chain has TRBV4-1 and TRBJ2-1; 11 nucleotides line up with TRBD1. Sequenced material: PBMCs. The CDR3 DNA follows: TGCGCCAGCAGCCCGGGGACAGGGGGACAGATCAATGAGCAGTTCTTC. It is translated as CASSPGTGGQINEQFF.